This TCR beta chain came from a study of cytomegalovirus exposure and HLA in healthy donors. Findings and caveats of the study: Analysis was carried out at a later point, and it linked a missense DCLRE1C variant to TCR beta V- and J-gene trimming. In a later analysis, an Asian-associated ancestry cluster reportedly showed fewer N-insertions than the 666-donor mean.

This CDR3 has 15 amino acids. The germline gives CDR1 SGHNT, CDR2 YYREEE (reference sequence). V lost 6 bases to trimming and J lost 6 bases; unmatched junction nucleotides: 5. A multiplex PCR was run with 60 Vbeta primers and 13 Jbeta primers. The table came from immunoSEQ multiplex PCR; TCRdb's copy has only in-frame clones and leaves some out. This table holds 150,000 to 200,000 clones, 60% to 85% found once. On this clone itself: Its antigen is not identified.

The receptor was isolated from a woman between 40 and 50 years old in good health and CMV-seronegative. The rearrangement uses TRBV5-4 and TRBJ2-1, with TRBD2 matching over 14 bases. The material sequenced was PBMCs. The CDR3 DNA follows: TGTGCCAGCACCGTAGGGACTAGCGGGAGCAATGAGCAGTTCTTC. Amino acid sequence: CASTVGTSGSNEQFF.